What follows is one T cell receptor beta chain and its context. No antigen is known for it. Base qualities are missing; no much larger clone stands one base away. A single peripheral blood draw of 90 to 150 mL on average was collected from each donor into heparinised tubes. A BD FACSAria II and a panel including CD45RO, CCR7, CD25, CD127, CD95 and CD27 were used to sort naive, central memory, regulatory and stem cell-like memory CD4+ T cells. A purity above 95% was achieved for all sorted populations. PBMCs were isolated immediately by Lymphoprep density gradient centrifugation and stained directly without culture. So that batch effects would be minimized, each experiment stained and sorted samples in pairs, pairing one healthy donor with one patient. CDR1 and CDR2 (SGDLS, YYNGEE) derive from the germline V gene. The V end loses 3 bases and the J end loses 1 base, and a stretch of 7 bases separates them. The CDR3 runs 14 residues from the cysteine to the phenylalanine. CDR3 DNA is the only sequence kept; it has 42 bases, read in frame from the first base.

All of the isolated RNA was reverse transcribed with the High Capacity cDNA Reverse Transcription Kit, so expressed TCRB transcripts were sequenced. Deep immunoSEQ sequencing was applied to naive, central memory and regulatory T cell samples, giving an average of about 3.8 million total reads per sample. Sorted cells were lysed in RLT buffer, and RNA was extracted using DNase-treated RNeasy Micro or Mini kits according to cell number. Each cell subset was processed separately to prevent cross-contamination, with patient and healthy donor samples processed together. TCRB sequences were amplified from cDNA with the immunoSEQ multiplex PCR, producing 87-bp fragments spanning the CDR3 region. Sequencing of the amplicons was performed on the Illumina HiSeq platform. As for how the authors treated the data: Synthetic template baselines were used to correct PCR bias computationally, reads within Hamming distance 2 were collapsed, and singletons that could not be merged were discarded. Reads were aligned against IMGT to assign V, D and J genes, CDR3 length and insertions or deletions at six rearrangement sites. Within each subset, clonotype counts were normalized to sorted cell number, after which true diversity and Gini coefficients were computed with the tcR R package. The overlap coefficient, calculated on TCRB nucleotide sequences, was used to measure repertoire sharing. As a proxy for the pre-selection repertoire, out-of-frame TCRB sequences from naive cells were analyzed. TCRdb mirrors the immuneACCESS table, restricted to in-frame sequences. Some clones are absent from its copies; in checked studies, under half trace to an unresolved V gene, and the reason for the others is unknown. Clonal size and the V and J genes are those of that table, whereas D and trimming came from the DNA. Within this sample are roughly 380,000 clones, with around 20% of them counted one time only. In total, the top ten clones hold around 0.04% of the sample.

These data belong to a study of beta chain features in type 1 diabetes (dated by TCRdb to the late 2010s). General notes on the study: Mean age, gender distribution, total cell number and subset yield were not different between patients and healthy donors. A total of about 110,000,000 sorted cells were examined across all samples, and a strong correlation was observed between cell number per subset and RNA yield. Regulatory and stem cell-like memory subsets were isolated from only 8 patients and about 8 healthy donors, whereas naive and central memory subsets came from all 30 or so donors. In the study, TCRB repertoires of sorted circulating CD4+ T cell subsets from recently diagnosed type 1 diabetes patients were compared with those of matched healthy donors. What the authors observed across the whole study: Naive, central memory and regulatory TCRB repertoires appeared to be more similar among patients than among healthy donors. Because cDNA rather than genomic DNA was sequenced, highly expressing activated cells could have been over-represented, although no difference in activation and CD3 levels was found between groups. Patients with type 1 diabetes made fewer insertions and deleted more nucleotides at VDJ recombination sites, implying thymic rearrangement abnormalities. PCR may preferentially amplify shorter templates, but because patient and control samples were amplified and corrected together, any resulting skew would affect both groups equally. In all four CD4+ subsets, TCRB CDR3 length was moderately but significantly shorter in type 1 diabetes patients. Only small numbers of individuals were included in the HLA sub-analyses, which left unresolved whether HLA type had any influence on TCRB rearrangement.

This TCR was recovered from a woman between 18 and 30 years old in good health. Source material: naive CD4+ T cells from blood. The sample's cell subset or site label, in plain terms: true naive CD4+ T cells. The rearranged segments are TRBV9 and TRBJ2-2, with the identity of the D gene unclear. The nucleotides read TGTGCCAGCAGCGAGAACAGGAACACCGGGGAGCTGTTTTTT. This translates into CASSENRNTGELFF.